The 6 T cell receptor beta chains presented below share a single source sample, sequenced in a study of T cell repertoires in cytomegalovirus infection. TCRdb re-called the reads with MiXCR, one entry per CDR3 protein. The table has 100,000 to 150,000 distinct CDR3 sequences, roughly a third seen once. The antigens of these receptors remain unknown. The specimen was CD8+ T cells from cultured PBMCs, collected from culture after CMV antigen stimulation. These receptor sequences come from a human donor in good health (CMV status not recorded). Some clones in this sample may be carry-over from other donors' samples.

This clonotype was seen only a few times. The chain combines TRBV12-3 or TRBV12-4 with TRBJ2-7; no clear D. This CDR3 comprises 12 residues. V lost 6 bases, J lost 6 bases, and 12 bases lay in between. As DNA, the CDR3 is TGTGCCAGCAGCCCCGTGGCAGGCGAGCAGTACTTC. Translation: CASSPVAGEQYF.

This clonotype was observed at least ten times. The chain has TRBV20-1 and TRBJ2-3; no reliable D call. V lost 1 base and J lost 0, with 8 bases in between. The CDR3 spans 14 residues. Germline V gives CDR1 DFQATT, CDR2 SNEGSKA (reference sequence). For the CDR3, the DNA is TGCAGTGCTAGAGTTCCATCTAGCACAGATACGCAGTATTTT. Translation gives CSARVPSSTDTQYF.

The chain uses TRBV9 and TRBJ2-3, with D possibly matching TRBD2 (6 bases). V lost 4 bases to trimming and J lost 4 bases, with 13 bases between them. Germline CDR1 is SGDLS and CDR2 is YYNGEE. The CDR3 has 14 amino acids. CDR3 DNA: TGTGCCAGCAGCATAGCAGGGACTTCAGATACGCAGTATTTT. Protein: CASSIAGTSDTQYF. Full variable domain (remainder filled in from reference TRBV9 and TRBJ2-3): DSGVTQTPKHLITATGQRVTLRCSPRSGDLSVYWYQQSLDQGLQFLIQYYNGEERAKGNILERFSAQQFPDLHSELNLSSLELGDSALYFCASSIAGTSDTQYFGPGTRLTVL.

This clonotype was seen more than once but under ten times. The V and J genes are TRBV6-5 and TRBJ2-1; TRBD2 is a possible D gene (5 bases). This CDR3 has 12 amino acids. The V gene lost 1 base and the J gene lost 10 bases, with 8 bases spanning the gap. Germline V CDR1 and CDR2: MNHEY, SVGAGI. The CDR3, as DNA: TGTGCCAGCAGTTACTTGGCGGGCGAGCAGTTCTTC. Amino acid sequence: CASSYLAGEQFF.

The V and J genes are TRBV27 and TRBJ1-1; D ambiguous. The V and J ends lost 6 bases and 1 base respectively, with 15 bases between them. CDR1 is MNHEY and CDR2 is SMNVEV in the germline V gene (reference sequence). The CDR3 has 15 residues. The DNA of the CDR3 is TGTGCCAGCAGGGCAGCGCGGGGTACGAACACTGAAGCTTTCTTT. It translates to CASRAARGTNTEAFF.

V is TRBV7-9 and J is TRBJ2-7, with D perhaps matching TRBD2 (5 bases). The germline gives CDR1 SEHNR, CDR2 FQNEAQ (reference sequence). This CDR3 is built from 12 residues. Trimming stripped 5 bases from V and 3 bases from J, with 8 bases between. As DNA, the CDR3 is TGTGCCAGCAGCGGACGGGACTACGAGCAGTACTTC. Translating gives CASSGRDYEQYF.